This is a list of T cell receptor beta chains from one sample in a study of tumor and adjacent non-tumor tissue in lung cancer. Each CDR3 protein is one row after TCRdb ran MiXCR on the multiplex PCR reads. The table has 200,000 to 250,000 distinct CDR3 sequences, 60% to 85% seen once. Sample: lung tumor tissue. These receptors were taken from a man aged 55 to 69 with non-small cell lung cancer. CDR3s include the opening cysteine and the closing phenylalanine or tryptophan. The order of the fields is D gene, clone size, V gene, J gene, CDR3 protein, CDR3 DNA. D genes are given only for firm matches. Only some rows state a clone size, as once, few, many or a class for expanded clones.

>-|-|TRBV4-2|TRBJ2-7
CTSSPPGLHSYEQYF
TGTACCAGTAGCCCTCCGGGACTGCACTCCTACGAGCAGTACTTC
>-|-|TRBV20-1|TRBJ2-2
CSAMTVLRRELFF
TGCAGTGCCATGACAGTTCTTAGGCGGGAGCTGTTTTTT
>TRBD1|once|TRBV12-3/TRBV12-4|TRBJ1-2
CARSLPDRGFGYTF
TGTGCCAGGAGTTTACCAGACAGGGGCTTTGGCTACACCTTC
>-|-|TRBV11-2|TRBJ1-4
CASSFEWGEKLFF
TGTGCCAGCAGCTTCGAGTGGGGGGAAAAACTGTTTTTT
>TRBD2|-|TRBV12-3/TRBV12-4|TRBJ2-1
CASRVAGVSYNEQFF
TGTGCCAGCAGGGTAGCGGGAGTCTCCTACAATGAGCAATTCTTC
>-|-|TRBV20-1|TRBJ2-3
CSARMVTKADTQYF
TGCAGTGCTAGGATGGTGACTAAGGCAGATACGCAGTATTTT
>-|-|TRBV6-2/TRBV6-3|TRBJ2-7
CASKDLWAGDYEQYF
TGTGCCAGCAAAGACCTCTGGGCAGGTGATTACGAGCAGTACTTC
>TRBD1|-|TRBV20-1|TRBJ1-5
CSARGTGNQPQYF
TGCAGTGCTAGGGGGACAGGGAATCAGCCCCAATATTTT
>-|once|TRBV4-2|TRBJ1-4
CASSQDTFNRRTTNEKLFF
TGTGCCAGCAGCCAGGATACTTTTAATCGGCGGACGACAAATGAAAAACTGTTTTTT
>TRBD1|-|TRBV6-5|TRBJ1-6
CASSPGTGVLGVTPLHF
TGTGCCAGCAGCCCCGGGACAGGTGTCTTGGGGGTTACACCCCTCCACTTT
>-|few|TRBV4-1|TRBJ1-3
CASSQSDRSGNTIYF
TGCGCCAGCAGCCAATCAGACAGGTCTGGAAACACCATATATTTT
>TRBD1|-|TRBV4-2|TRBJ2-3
CAGSQDLGQGADTQYF
TGTGCCGGCAGCCAAGATCTGGGACAGGGGGCAGATACGCAGTATTTT
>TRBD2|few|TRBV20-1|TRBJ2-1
CSAPELTSGGIEQFF
TGCAGTGCCCCAGAGCTCACTAGCGGGGGGATTGAGCAGTTCTTC
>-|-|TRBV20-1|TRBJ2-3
CSASYGSTDTQYF
TGCAGTGCTAGTTACGGGAGCACAGATACGCAGTATTTT
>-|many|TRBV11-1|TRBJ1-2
CASSSSTVSNYGYTF
TGTGCCAGCAGCTCCTCGACAGTTTCTAACTATGGCTACACCTTC
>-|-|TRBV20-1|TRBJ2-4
CSAGRTLTKNIQYF
TGCAGTGCCGGACGGACCCTAACCAAAAACATTCAGTACTTC
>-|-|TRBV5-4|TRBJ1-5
CASSYNPFGSQPQHF
TGTGCCAGCAGCTACAATCCATTCGGGAGTCAGCCACAGCATTTT
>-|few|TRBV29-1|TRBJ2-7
CSAETVYEQYF
TGCAGCGCTGAGACAGTCTACGAGCAGTACTTC
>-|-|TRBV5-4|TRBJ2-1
CASSLTTYNELFF
TGTGCCAGCAGCCTGACTACATACAATGAGCTGTTCTTC
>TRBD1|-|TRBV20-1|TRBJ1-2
CSARDIQGANYGYSF
TGCAGTGCTAGAGACATACAGGGGGCTAACTATGGCTACAGTTTC
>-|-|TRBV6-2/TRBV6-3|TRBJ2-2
CASRGSTDTGKLFF
TGTGCCAGCAGAGGGAGCACGGACACCGGGAAGCTGTTTTTT
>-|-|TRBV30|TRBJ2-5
CAWSVRGETQYF
TGTGCCTGGAGTGTACGAGGGGAGACCCAGTACTTC
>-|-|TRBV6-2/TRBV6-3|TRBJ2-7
CASRGQGKFHEQYF
TGTGCCAGCAGAGGACAAGGGAAGTTCCACGAGCAGTACTTC
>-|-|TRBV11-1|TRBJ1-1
CASGLDRLEVEGFF
TGTGCCAGCGGCTTAGACAGGTTGGAGGTTGAAGGTTTCTTT
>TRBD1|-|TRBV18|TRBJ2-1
CASSPRGPDPNEQFF
TGTGCCAGCTCACCAAGGGGGCCCGACCCCAATGAGCAGTTCTTC
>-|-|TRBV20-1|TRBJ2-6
CSAKPLIGEISGVNVLTF
TGCAGTGCCAAACCCCTAATAGGTGAAATCTCTGGGGTCAACGTCCTGACTTTC
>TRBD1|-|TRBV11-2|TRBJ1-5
CASSSRQGQPKHF
TGTGCCAGTAGCAGTAGACAGGGTCAGCCCAAGCATTTT
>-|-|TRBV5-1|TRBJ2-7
CASSPLPGREQYF
TGCGCCAGCAGCCCCCTGCCGGGGCGCGAGCAGTACTTC
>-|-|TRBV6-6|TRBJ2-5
CASSYPGGGRETQYF
TGTGCCAGCAGTTACCCTGGGGGAGGTCGAGAGACCCAGTACTTC
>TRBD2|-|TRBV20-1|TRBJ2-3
CSARGSSGGAGTQYF
TGCAGTGCTAGGGGTAGCAGCGGGGGGGCTGGTACGCAGTATTTT
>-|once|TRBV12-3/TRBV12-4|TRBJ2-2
CANSLALSGISGELFF
TGTGCCAACAGTTTAGCGCTATCGGGGATCTCCGGGGAGTTGTTTTTT
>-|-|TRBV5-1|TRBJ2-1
CASSLTVGEYNEQFF
TGCGCCAGCAGCTTGACGGTCGGGGAGTACAATGAGCAGTTCTTC
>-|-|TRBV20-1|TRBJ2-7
CSARPPPWDMDLHEQYF
TGTAGTGCTAGACCACCTCCCTGGGACATGGACCTCCACGAGCAGTACTTC
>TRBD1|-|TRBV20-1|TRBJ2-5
CSASRTGQGTQYF
TGCAGTGCCAGTCGGACAGGCCAAGGGACCCAGTACTTC
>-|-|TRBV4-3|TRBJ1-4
CASSPDLARNEKLFF
TGCGCCAGCAGCCCGGATTTAGCACGTAATGAGAAACTGTTTTTT
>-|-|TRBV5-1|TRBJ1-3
CASSRSVQESGNTIYF
TGCGCCAGCAGCCGGAGTGTACAGGAAAGTGGAAACACCATATATTTT
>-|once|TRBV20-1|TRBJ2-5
CSARVGRSGQETQYF
TGTAGTGCTAGAGTAGGACGTAGCGGCCAAGAGACCCAGTACTTC
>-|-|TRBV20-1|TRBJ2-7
CSVRDDSTREQYF
TGCAGTGTTAGAGACGACAGCACCCGCGAGCAGTACTTC
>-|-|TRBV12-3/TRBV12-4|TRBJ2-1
CASSPCNEQFF
TGTGCCAGCAGTCCCTGCAATGAGCAGTTCTTC
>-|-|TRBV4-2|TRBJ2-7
CASSHDTAVYEQYF
TGTGCTAGCAGCCATGACACGGCAGTCTACGAGCAGTACTTC
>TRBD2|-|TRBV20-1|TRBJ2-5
CSDLAGGPAAQYF
TGCAGTGATTTAGCGGGGGGGCCCGCGGCCCAGTACTTC
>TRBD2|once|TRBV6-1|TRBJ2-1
CASRLAWGLYNEQFF
TGTGCCAGTCGACTAGCGTGGGGTCTCTACAATGAGCAGTTCTTT
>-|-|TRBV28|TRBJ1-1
CASSLVLNIEAFF
TGTGCAAGCAGTTTGGTCCTGAACATTGAAGCTTTCTTT
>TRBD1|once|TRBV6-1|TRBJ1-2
CTSSEDKGTGFGYTF
TGTACCAGCAGTGAAGATAAGGGGACAGGGTTTGGCTACACCTTC
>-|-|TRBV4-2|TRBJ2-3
CAISQGLAGGTDTQYF
TGTGCCATCAGCCAAGGGCTAGCTGGAGGCACAGATACGCAGTATTTT
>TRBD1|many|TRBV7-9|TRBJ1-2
CASSYASYRGLNYGYTF
TGTGCCAGCAGCTATGCATCCTACAGGGGGCTGAACTATGGCTACACCTTC
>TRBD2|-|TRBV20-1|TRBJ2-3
CSARDPRGGYTDTQYF
TGCAGTGCTAGAGACCCGCGGGGGGGCTACACAGATACGCAGTATTTT
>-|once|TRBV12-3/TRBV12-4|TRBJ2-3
CASCFLAERIDTQYF
TGTGCCAGCTGTTTTCTAGCTGAACGCATAGATACGCAGTATTTT
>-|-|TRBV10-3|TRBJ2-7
CAISEEGEQYF
TGTGCCATCAGCGAAGAGGGAGAGCAGTACTTC
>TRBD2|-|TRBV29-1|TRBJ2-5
CSVAWGTRTETQYF
TGCAGCGTTGCCTGGGGGACTAGGACAGAGACCCAGTACTTC
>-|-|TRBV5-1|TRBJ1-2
CASSSDVNYGYTF
TGCGCCAGCAGCTCGGACGTGAACTATGGCTACACCTTC
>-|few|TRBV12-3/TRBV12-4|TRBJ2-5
CASSPGIRGETKYF
TGTGCCAGCAGCCCGGGAATCAGGGGGGAGACCAAGTACTTC
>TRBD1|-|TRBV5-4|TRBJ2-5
CASNGGRDRGKETQYF
TGTGCCAGCAACGGGGGCCGGGACAGGGGTAAAGAGACCCAGTACTTC
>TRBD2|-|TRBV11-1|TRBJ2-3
CASSSIAGTTDTQYF
TGTGCCAGCAGCTCCATAGCGGGGACCACGGATACGCAGTATTTT
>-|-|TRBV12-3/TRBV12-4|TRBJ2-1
CASSLGESTYNEQFF
TGTGCCAGCAGTTTAGGGGAAAGTACCTACAATGAGCAGTTCTTC
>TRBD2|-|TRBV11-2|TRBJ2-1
CASSLASGGNERFF
TGTGCCAGCAGCTTAGCTAGCGGGGGAAATGAACGGTTCTTC
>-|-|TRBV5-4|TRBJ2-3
CASSTERGTDTQYF
TGTGCCAGCAGTACCGAGCGGGGCACAGATACGCAGTATTTT
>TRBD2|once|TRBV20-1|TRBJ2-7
CNAIAGLATYEQYF
TGCAATGCTATAGCAGGACTAGCGACCTACGAGCAGTACTTC